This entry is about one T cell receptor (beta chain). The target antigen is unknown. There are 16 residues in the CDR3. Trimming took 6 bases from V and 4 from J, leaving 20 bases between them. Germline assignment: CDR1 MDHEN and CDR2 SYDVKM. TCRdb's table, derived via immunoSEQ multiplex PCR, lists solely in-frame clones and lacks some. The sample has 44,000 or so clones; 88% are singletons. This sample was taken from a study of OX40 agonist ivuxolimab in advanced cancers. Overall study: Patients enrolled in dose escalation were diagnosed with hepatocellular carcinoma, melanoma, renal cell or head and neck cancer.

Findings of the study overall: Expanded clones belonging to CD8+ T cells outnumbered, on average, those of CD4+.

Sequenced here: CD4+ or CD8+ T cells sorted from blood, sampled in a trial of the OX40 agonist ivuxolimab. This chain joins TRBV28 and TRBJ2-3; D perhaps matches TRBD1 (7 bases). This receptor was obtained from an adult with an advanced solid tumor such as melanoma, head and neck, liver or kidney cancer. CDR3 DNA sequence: TGTGCCAGCAGGAGCGGGCTAACCAGGGGGGCAGATACGCAGTATTTT. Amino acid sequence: CASRSGLTRGADTQYF.